A single sample is the source of the 19 T cell receptor beta chains below, sequenced in a study of shared clonotypes between healthy human individuals. Only in-frame clones appear in the TCRdb table, and some are missing; sequencing was by immunoSEQ multiplex PCR. The sample consists of millions of clones, 85% to 95% of them appearing once. Naive CD8 cells were CD45RO-negative, positively selected for CCR7, excluding terminally differentiated effector memory CD45RA+ cells. The sequenced sample consisted of naive CD8+ T cells sorted from blood. The receptor source for this set is a man between 18 and 29 years old in good health.

Regarding this clone: The same CDR3 can be traced to other DNA sequences in this sample. This chain uses TRBV5-6 with TRBJ2-7; no definite D call. The CDR3 covers 13 residues. V was shortened by 0 bases and J by 4 bases, with 8 bases between the two germline ends. CDR1 is SGHDT, CDR2 YYEEEE, per germline. The CDR3 region is CASSLGLGYEQYF. In DNA form, the CDR3 reads TGTGCCAGCAGCTTGGGTCTGGGTTACGAGCAGTACTTC.

This clone was recorded once. The chain employs TRBV7-2 and TRBJ2-7; 10 bases are a match to TRBD2. Germline values: CDR1 SGHTA, CDR2 FQGNSA. Unmatched junction bases numbered 18, after V lost 1 base and J lost 6 bases. There are 19 residues in the CDR3. The CDR3 loop is CASSLDGRLAGESSGEQYF. CDR3 in DNA: TGTGCCAGCAGCTTAGACGGGCGGCTAGCGGGAGAAAGTTCCGGCGAGCAGTACTTC.

As to this clone: Other DNA sequences in the sample encode the same CDR3. V is TRBV27 and J is TRBJ2-7, with D hard to call. The CDR3 is 13 residues long. Germline CDR1 MNHEY, CDR2 SMNVEV (reference sequence). V dropped 5 bases and J dropped 5 bases, with 13 bases sitting between them. The CDR3 bases are TGTGCCAGCAGTCTCGTAGAAGGGAACGAGCAGTACTTC. Amino acids: CASSLVEGNEQYF.

This chain connects TRBV30 to TRBJ2-2; D ambiguous. Germline loops: CDR1 GTSNPN, CDR2 SVGIG (reference sequence). The V and J ends lost 2 bases and 3 bases respectively, with 7 bases between them. This CDR3 spans 13 amino acids. The CDR3 nucleotides are TGTGCCTGGAGTTTTGGATACACCGGGGAGCTGTTTTTT. Protein sequence: CAWSFGYTGELFF.

With regard to this clone: The identical CDR3 is also encoded by other nucleotide sequences in the sample. The rearrangement joins TRBV27 to TRBJ1-5, with 9 nucleotides matching TRBD1. The CDR3 loop spans 14 amino acids. The trim removed 3 bases at V and 4 bases at J, leaving 1 base unmatched. The germline gives CDR1 MNHEY, CDR2 SMNVEV (reference sequence). CDR3 in DNA: TGTGCCAGCAGTTTCGGACAGGGGAATCAGCCCCAGCATTTT. Residues: CASSFGQGNQPQHF.

V is TRBV4-1 and J is TRBJ2-7; D remains unclear. V was trimmed by 3 bases and J by 2 bases, leaving 20 bases between them. The CDR3 length is 17 residues. Germline V gene lookup returns CDR1 MGHRA and CDR2 YSYEKL. CDR3 in amino acids: CASSQIPIVLDAYEQYF. DNA of the CDR3: TGCGCCAGCAGCCAGATTCCGATCGTATTAGACGCCTACGAGCAGTACTTC.

The chain couples TRBV6-1 to TRBJ2-7; D is unresolved. Germline lookup yields CDR1 MNHNS and CDR2 SASEGT. Trimming took off 7 bases at V and 1 base at J, with 5 bases between the two ends. This CDR3 comprises 11 residues. The CDR3 nucleotides read TGTGCCAGCATCCAATCCTACGAGCAGTACTTC. Translated: CASIQSYEQYF.

J is TRBJ2-5 and V is TRBV13; D perhaps matches TRBD2 (5 bases). The V end lost 1 base, the J end lost 4 bases, and 13 bases lay between the germline ends. There are 15 residues in the CDR3. Germline V gives CDR1 PRHDT, CDR2 FYEKMQ (reference sequence). This CDR3 reads CASSLAGIEGETQYF. For the CDR3, the DNA is TGTGCCAGCAGCTTAGCCGGTATCGAGGGAGAGACCCAGTACTTC.

V usage is TRBV13 and J usage is TRBJ2-5; D perhaps matches TRBD1 (6 bases). Trimming pared 3 bases from V and 5 bases from J, leaving 13 bases between. Germline-derived CDR1 and CDR2 are PRHDT and FYEKMQ (reference sequence). There are 14 residues in the CDR3. CDR3 sequence: CASSFQGFGETQYF. The CDR3 DNA sequence: TGTGCCAGCAGCTTCCAGGGGTTCGGGGAGACCCAGTACTTC.

In its sample, this clone was seen once. The chain combines TRBV6-5 with TRBJ2-3; D gene unclear. V was cut by 2 bases and J by 0 bases, with 9 bases left in between. Germline lookup yields CDR1 MNHEY and CDR2 SVGAGI. CDR3 size: 15 residues. CDR3 loop: CASSYGQRSTDTQYF. The CDR3 DNA sequence: TGTGCCAGCAGTTACGGTCAGCGTAGCACAGATACGCAGTATTTT.

Only one count was recorded for this clone. The rearrangement joins TRBV6-5 to TRBJ1-1; D is undetermined. V was clipped by 8 bases and J by 3 bases, with 13 bases between them. Germline CDR1 and CDR2: MNHEY and SVGAGI. The length of the CDR3 is 13 residues. CDR3 residues: CASRTGVYTEAFF. The CDR3 nucleotides are TGTGCCAGCCGAACGGGAGTGTACACTGAAGCTTTCTTT.

This sequence joins TRBV4-1 and TRBJ1-4, with TRBD1 as a possible D gene (5 bases). CDR3 length equals 17 residues. V was cut by 4 bases and J by 2 bases, with 17 bases left in between. Germline lookup yields CDR1 MGHRA and CDR2 YSYEKL. CDR3 nucleotide sequence: TGCGCCAGCAGCCCTTCCTTAAGGGGTATCACTAATGAAAAACTGTTTTTT. This gives the protein CASSPSLRGITNEKLFF.

This rearrangement joins TRBV28 to TRBJ1-4; no clear D gene. The CDR3 length is 11 residues. The V end was cut by 3 bases, the J end by 16 bases, with 12 bases between. Looked up from germline, CDR1 is MDHEN and CDR2 is SYDVKM. Written as DNA, the CDR3 is TGTGCCAGCAGTTTTTCGGACCGAAGGTTTTTT. Translation: CASSFSDRRFF.

The chain is built from TRBV29-1 and TRBJ2-4, with 11 bases matching TRBD1. The CDR3 length is 14 residues. V lost 2 bases, J lost 8 bases, and 5 bases stayed unmatched. Germline CDR1 and CDR2: SQVTM and ANQGSEA. The CDR3 reads CSVEPAGQGDIQYF. CDR3 DNA: TGCAGCGTTGAACCGGCGGGACAGGGGGACATTCAGTACTTC. Using reference TRBV29-1 and TRBJ2-4 for the parts outside the CDR3, the full variable domain is SAVISQKPSRDICQRGTSLTIQCQVDSQVTMMFWYRQQPGQSLTLIATANQGSEATYESGFVIDKFPISRPNLTFSTLTVSNMSPEDSSIYLCSVEPAGQGDIQYFGAGTRLSVL.

In regard to this clone: Given a much more abundant clone one base away, this may be a read error. J is TRBJ2-2 and V is TRBV6-5; TRBD1 might be the D (5 bases). The germline CDR1 and CDR2 sequences are MNHEY and SVGAGI. The CDR3 is 13 amino acids. V gave up 4 bases and J gave up 7 bases, with 10 bases separating them. This CDR3 reads CASSFFRDGELFF. The DNA of the CDR3 is TGTGCCAGCAGTTTCTTCAGGGACGGGGAGCTGTTTTTT.

This rearrangement joins TRBV7-9 to TRBJ1-2; D gene uncertain. The length of the CDR3 is 16 residues. Trimming pared 1 base from V and 0 bases from J, leaving 12 bases between. CDR1 is SEHNR and CDR2 is FQNEAQ in the germline V gene (reference sequence). The CDR3 spells CASSLGGREPNYGYTF. CDR3 sequence (DNA): TGTGCCAGCAGCTTAGGGGGTAGGGAACCTAACTATGGCTACACCTTC.

The chain has TRBV15 and TRBJ1-1; TRBD1 is a possible D gene (6 bases). The V gene lost 2 bases and the J gene lost 0 bases, with 13 bases spanning the gap. The CDR3 is 16 amino acids. Germline CDR1 reads LNHNV; CDR2 reads YYDKDF (reference sequence). The CDR3 coding sequence is TGTGCCACCAGCAGAAATCCGGGACACCTGAACACTGAAGCTTTCTTT. Protein: CATSRNPGHLNTEAFF.

This clone was seen once. V is TRBV7-2 and J is TRBJ2-7; 10 nucleotides match TRBD2. Germline V CDR1 and CDR2: SGHTA, FQGNSA. The CDR3 runs to 16 residues. V shed 0 bases, J shed 1 base, and the junction held 3 bases outside the gene matches. CDR3 loop: CASSLAGTSASYEQYF. The CDR3 nucleotides are TGTGCCAGCAGCTTAGCCGGGACTAGCGCTTCCTACGAGCAGTACTTC.

The chain joins TRBV7-9 to TRBJ2-1; D gene uncertain. Between the trimmed V and J ends, which lost 4 bases and 9 bases, there was a span of 19 bases. The CDR3 loop spans 15 amino acids. CDR1 and CDR2 from the germline V gene are SEHNR and FQNEAQ (reference sequence). The CDR3 is CASSSPGPRGFEQFF. The CDR3 DNA follows: TGTGCCAGCAGCTCACCCGGGCCGAGAGGCTTTGAGCAGTTCTTC.